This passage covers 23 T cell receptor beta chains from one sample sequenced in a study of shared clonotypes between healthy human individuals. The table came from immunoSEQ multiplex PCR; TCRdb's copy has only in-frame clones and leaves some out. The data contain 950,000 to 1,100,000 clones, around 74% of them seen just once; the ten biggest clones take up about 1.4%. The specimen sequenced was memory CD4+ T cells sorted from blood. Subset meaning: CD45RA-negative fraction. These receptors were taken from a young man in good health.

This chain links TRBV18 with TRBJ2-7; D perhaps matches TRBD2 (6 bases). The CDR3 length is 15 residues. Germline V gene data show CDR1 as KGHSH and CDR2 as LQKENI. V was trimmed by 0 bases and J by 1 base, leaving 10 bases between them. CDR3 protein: CASSPPLALSYEQYF. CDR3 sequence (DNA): TGTGCCAGCTCACCACCACTAGCTCTATCCTACGAGCAGTACTTC.

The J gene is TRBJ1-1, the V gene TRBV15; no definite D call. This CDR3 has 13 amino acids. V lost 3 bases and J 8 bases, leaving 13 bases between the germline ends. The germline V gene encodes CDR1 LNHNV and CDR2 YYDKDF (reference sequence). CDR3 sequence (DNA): TGTGCCACCAGCAGCAGGCCCGGGGTGGAAGCTTTCTTT. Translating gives CATSSRPGVEAFF.

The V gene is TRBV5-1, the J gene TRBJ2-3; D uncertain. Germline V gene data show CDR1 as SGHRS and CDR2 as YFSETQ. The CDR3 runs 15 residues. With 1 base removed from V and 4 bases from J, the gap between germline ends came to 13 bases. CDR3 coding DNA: TGCGCCAGCAGCTTGAAGGGCAGTTCGCCAGATACGCAGTATTTT. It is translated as CASSLKGSSPDTQYF.

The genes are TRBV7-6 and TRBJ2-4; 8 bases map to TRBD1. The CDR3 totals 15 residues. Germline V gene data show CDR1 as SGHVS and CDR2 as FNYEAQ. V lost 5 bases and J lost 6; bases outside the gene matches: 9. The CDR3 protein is CASSPDRGIRNIQYF. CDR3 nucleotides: TGTGCCAGCAGCCCCGACAGGGGCATAAGAAACATTCAGTACTTC. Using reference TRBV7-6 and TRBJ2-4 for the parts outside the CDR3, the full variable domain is GAGVSQSPRYKVTKRGQDVALRCDPISGHVSLYWYRQALGQGPEFLTYFNYEAQQDKSGLPNDRFSAERPEGSISTLTIQRTEQRDSAMYRCASSPDRGIRNIQYFGAGTRLSVL.

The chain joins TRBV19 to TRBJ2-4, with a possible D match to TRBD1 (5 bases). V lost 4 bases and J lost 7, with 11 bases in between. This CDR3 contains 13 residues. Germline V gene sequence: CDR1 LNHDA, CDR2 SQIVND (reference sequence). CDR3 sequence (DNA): TGTGCCAGTAGTAGTGACAGTCGGAACATTCAGTACTTC. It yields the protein CASSSDSRNIQYF.

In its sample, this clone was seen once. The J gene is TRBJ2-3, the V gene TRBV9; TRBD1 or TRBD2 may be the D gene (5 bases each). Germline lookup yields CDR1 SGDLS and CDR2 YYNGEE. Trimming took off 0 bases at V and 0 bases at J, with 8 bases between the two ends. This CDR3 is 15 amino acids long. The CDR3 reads CASSVDGASTDTQYF. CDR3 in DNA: TGTGCCAGCAGCGTAGACGGGGCTAGCACAGATACGCAGTATTTT.

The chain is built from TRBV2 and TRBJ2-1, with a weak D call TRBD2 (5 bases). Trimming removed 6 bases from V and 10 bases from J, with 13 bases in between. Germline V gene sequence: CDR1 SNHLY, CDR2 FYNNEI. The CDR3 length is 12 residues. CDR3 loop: CASSRLRVEQFF. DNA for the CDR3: TGTGCCAGCAGCCGCCTGAGGGTGGAGCAGTTCTTC. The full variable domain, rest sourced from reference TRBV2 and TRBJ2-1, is EPEVTQTPSHQVTQMGQEVILRCVPISNHLYFYWYRQILGQKVEFLVSFYNNEISEKSEIFDDQFSVERPDGSNFTLKIRSTKLEDSAMYFCASSRLRVEQFFGPGTRLTVL.

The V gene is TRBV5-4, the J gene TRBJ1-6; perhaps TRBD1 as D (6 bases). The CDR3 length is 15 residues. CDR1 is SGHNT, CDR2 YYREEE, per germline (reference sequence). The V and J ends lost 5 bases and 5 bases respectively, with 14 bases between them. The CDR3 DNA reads TGTGCCAGCAGAAGACAGGACCTCAATAATTCACCCCTCCACTTT. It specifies CASRRQDLNNSPLHF.

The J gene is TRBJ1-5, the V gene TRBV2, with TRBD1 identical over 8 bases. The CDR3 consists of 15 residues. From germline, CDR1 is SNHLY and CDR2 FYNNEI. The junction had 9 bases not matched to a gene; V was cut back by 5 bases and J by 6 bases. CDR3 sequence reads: CASSTRQGSGQPQHF. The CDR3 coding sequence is TGTGCCAGCAGTACCAGACAGGGGAGCGGTCAGCCCCAGCATTTT.

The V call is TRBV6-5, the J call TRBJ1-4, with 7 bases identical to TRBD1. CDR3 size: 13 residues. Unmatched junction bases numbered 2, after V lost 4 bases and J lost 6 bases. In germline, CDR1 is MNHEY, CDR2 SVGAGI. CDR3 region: CASSFQGDEKLFF. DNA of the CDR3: TGTGCCAGCAGTTTCCAGGGGGATGAAAAACTGTTTTTT.

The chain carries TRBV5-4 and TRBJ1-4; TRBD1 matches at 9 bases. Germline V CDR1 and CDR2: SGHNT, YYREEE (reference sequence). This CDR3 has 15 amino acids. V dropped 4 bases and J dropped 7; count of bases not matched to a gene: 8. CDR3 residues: CASSLGDREGEKLFF. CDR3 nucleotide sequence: TGTGCCAGCAGCCTAGGGGACAGGGAGGGTGAAAAACTGTTTTTT.

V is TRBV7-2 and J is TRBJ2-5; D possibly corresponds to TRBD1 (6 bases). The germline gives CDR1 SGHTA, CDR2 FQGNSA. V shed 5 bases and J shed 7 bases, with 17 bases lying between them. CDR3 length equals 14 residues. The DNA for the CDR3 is TGTGCCAGCAGCCCCCAAGGGGGATCTTGGACCCAGTACTTC. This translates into CASSPQGGSWTQYF.

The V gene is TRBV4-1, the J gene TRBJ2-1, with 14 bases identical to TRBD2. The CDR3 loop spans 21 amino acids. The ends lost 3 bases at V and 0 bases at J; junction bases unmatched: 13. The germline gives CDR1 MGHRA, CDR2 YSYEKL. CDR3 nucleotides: TGCGCCAGCAGCCACCCGATTGGACTAGCGGGGGGCCTTAGCTCCTACAATGAGCAGTTCTTC. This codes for CASSHPIGLAGGLSSYNEQFF.

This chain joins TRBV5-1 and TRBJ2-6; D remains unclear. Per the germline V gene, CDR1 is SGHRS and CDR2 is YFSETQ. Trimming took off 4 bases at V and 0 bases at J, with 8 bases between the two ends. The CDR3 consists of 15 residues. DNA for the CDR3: TGCGCCAGCAGCCCCCATGTCTCTGGGGCCAACGTCCTGACTTTC. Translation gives CASSPHVSGANVLTF.

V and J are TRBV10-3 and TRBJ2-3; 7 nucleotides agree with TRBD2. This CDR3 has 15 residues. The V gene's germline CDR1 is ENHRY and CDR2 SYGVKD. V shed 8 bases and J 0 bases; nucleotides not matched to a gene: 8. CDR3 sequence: CAIGTTASSTDTQYF. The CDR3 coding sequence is TGTGCCATCGGGACTACGGCCTCTAGCACAGATACGCAGTATTTT.

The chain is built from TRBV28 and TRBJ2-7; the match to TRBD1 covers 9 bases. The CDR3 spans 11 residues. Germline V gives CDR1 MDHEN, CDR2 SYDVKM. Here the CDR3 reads CDGDRAYEQYF. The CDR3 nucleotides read TGTGACGGGGACAGGGCCTACGAGCAGTACTTC.

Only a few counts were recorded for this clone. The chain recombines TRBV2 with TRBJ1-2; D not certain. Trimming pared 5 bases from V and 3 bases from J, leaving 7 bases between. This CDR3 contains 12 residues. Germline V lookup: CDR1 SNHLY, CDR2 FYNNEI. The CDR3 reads CASSLRDYGYTF. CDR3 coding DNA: TGTGCCAGCAGTTTAAGGGACTATGGCTACACCTTC. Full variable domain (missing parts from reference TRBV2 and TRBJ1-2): EPEVTQTPSHQVTQMGQEVILRCVPISNHLYFYWYRQILGQKVEFLVSFYNNEISEKSEIFDDQFSVERPDGSNFTLKIRSTKLEDSAMYFCASSLRDYGYTFGSGTRLTVV.

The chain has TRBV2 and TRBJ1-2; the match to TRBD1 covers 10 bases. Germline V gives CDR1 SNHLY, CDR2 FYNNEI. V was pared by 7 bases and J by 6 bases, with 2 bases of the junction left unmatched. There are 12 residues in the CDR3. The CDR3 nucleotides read TGTGCCAGCAAGGGGACAGGGGATGGCTACACCTTC. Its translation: CASKGTGDGYTF.

DNA of the CDR3: TGTGCCATCAGTGATTCCGGGACATTAGATGAGACCCAGTACTTC. The encoded protein is CAISDSGTLDETQYF. The chain couples TRBV10-3 to TRBJ2-5; tentatively, D is TRBD1 (6 bases). CDR3 size: 15 residues. V shed 3 bases and J shed 5 bases, with 16 bases lying between them. The germline V gene encodes CDR1 ENHRY and CDR2 SYGVKD.

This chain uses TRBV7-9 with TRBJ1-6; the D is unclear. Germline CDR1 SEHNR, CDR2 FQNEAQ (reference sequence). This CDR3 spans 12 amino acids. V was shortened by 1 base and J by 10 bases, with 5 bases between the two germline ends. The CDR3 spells CASSLVNSPLHF. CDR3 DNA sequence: TGTGCCAGCAGCTTAGTTAACTCACCCCTCCACTTT.

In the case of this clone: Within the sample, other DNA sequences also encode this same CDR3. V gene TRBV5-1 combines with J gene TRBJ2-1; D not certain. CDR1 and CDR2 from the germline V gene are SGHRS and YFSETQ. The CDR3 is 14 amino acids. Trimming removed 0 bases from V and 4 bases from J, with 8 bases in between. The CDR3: CASSLGVAYNEQFF. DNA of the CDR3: TGCGCCAGCAGCTTGGGTGTAGCATACAATGAGCAGTTCTTC.

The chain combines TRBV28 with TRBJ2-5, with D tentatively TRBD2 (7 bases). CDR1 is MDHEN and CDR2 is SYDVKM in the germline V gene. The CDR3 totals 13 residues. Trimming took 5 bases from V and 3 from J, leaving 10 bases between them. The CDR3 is CASSGGGKETQYF. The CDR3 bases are TGTGCCAGCAGTGGGGGGGGCAAAGAGACCCAGTACTTC.

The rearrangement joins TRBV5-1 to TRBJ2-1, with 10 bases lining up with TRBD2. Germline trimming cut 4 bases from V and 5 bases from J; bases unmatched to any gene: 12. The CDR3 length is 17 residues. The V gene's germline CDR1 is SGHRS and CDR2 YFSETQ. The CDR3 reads CASSGSLRLAGDNEQFF. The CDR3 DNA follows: TGCGCCAGCAGCGGGTCCCTCCGACTAGCGGGTGACAATGAGCAGTTCTTC.